This passage covers 26 T cell receptor beta chains from one sample sequenced in a study of blood T cell repertoires in COVID-19. The data were produced by immunoSEQ multiplex PCR, yet TCRdb's version contains in-frame clones alone and is incomplete. The sample yields around 170,000 clones, 65% to 90% seen once. The source material was peripheral blood. These TCRs come from a human donor in a cohort sampled during active COVID-19.

The chain carries TRBV9 and TRBJ2-5; TRBD1 aligns across 9 bases. The CDR3 runs to 14 residues. From germline, CDR1 is SGDLS and CDR2 YYNGEE. Trimming took 3 bases from V and 5 from J; bases not matched to a gene: 5. The CDR3 nucleotides are TGTGCCAGCAGCGGAGGACAGGGGAGGGAGACCCAGTACTTC. It is translated as CASSGGQGRETQYF.

CDR3 bases: TGTGCCAGCGATTTGGGACCGGACAGACGATATGGCTACACCTTC. It is translated as CASDLGPDRRYGYTF. The chain employs TRBV7-2 and TRBJ1-2; D is perhaps TRBD1 (6 bases). V was pared by 8 bases and J by 5 bases, with 21 bases between. Germline V CDR1 and CDR2: SGHTA, FQGNSA. The CDR3 sequence is 15 residues long.

V gene TRBV27 combines with J gene TRBJ1-1; D is possibly TRBD1 (5 bases). The CDR3 contains 15 residues. Trimming stripped 4 bases from V and 0 bases from J, with 12 bases between. Looked up from germline, CDR1 is MNHEY and CDR2 is SMNVEV (reference sequence). The CDR3 is CASSSQQVMNTEAFF. CDR3 in DNA: TGTGCCAGCAGTTCCCAACAGGTTATGAACACTGAAGCTTTCTTT.

J is TRBJ2-7 and V is TRBV7-2; D not resolved. CDR1 is SGHTA, CDR2 FQGNSA, per germline. This CDR3 comprises 16 residues. V gave up 0 bases and J gave up 5 bases, with 17 bases separating them. The CDR3 sequence: CASSLASELGRHEQYF. In DNA, the CDR3 is TGTGCCAGCAGCTTAGCGTCGGAGTTGGGTCGCCACGAGCAGTACTTC.

In the case of this clone: Within the sample, other DNA sequences also encode this same CDR3. The rearrangement uses TRBV27 and TRBJ2-1, with D unclear. V was shortened by 0 bases and J by 3 bases, with 3 bases between the two germline ends. Germline V gene lookup returns CDR1 MNHEY and CDR2 SMNVEV (reference sequence). The CDR3 is 13 residues long. Here the CDR3 DNA reads TGTGCCAGCAGTTTATCTCTCTACAATGAGCAGTTCTTC. Protein sequence: CASSLSLYNEQFF.

The chain recombines TRBV6-2 or TRBV6-3 with TRBJ1-5; 9 positions agree with TRBD1. Germline V gives CDR1 MNHEY, CDR2 SVGEGT. The CDR3 length is 16 residues. Trimming at V came to 6 bases and at J to 1 base, leaving 7 bases not matched to a gene. This chain's CDR3 is CASSPWDRASNQPQHF. Here the CDR3 DNA reads TGTGCCAGCAGCCCATGGGACAGGGCGAGCAATCAGCCCCAGCATTTT.

V and J are TRBV19 and TRBJ2-7, with D perhaps matching TRBD2 (5 bases). The CDR3 length is 15 residues. The germline V gene encodes CDR1 LNHDA and CDR2 SQIVND (reference sequence). V was trimmed by 1 base and J by 3 bases, leaving 13 bases between them. In DNA form, the CDR3 reads TGTGCCAGTAGTATAGTCGGCCGGAGGATCTACGAGCAGTACTTC. Its protein is CASSIVGRRIYEQYF. Looking up the rest from reference TRBV19 and TRBJ2-7 gives the full variable domain: DGGITQSPKYLFRKEGQNVTLSCEQNLNHDAMYWYRQDPGQGLRLIYYSQIVNDFQKGDIAEGYSVSREKKESFPLTVTSAQKNPTAFYLCASSIVGRRIYEQYFGPGTRLTVT.

The chain employs TRBV27 and TRBJ2-5; D unresolved. Trimming left V 5 bases short and J 2 bases short, with 6 bases between. CDR3 size: 12 residues. Germline CDR1 MNHEY, CDR2 SMNVEV (reference sequence). The CDR3 nucleotides are TGTGCCAGCAGTATCTCGCAAGAGACCCAGTACTTC. It is translated as CASSISQETQYF.

The rearrangement uses TRBV7-9 and TRBJ1-2; 7 nucleotides match TRBD1. Germline values: CDR1 SEHNR, CDR2 FQNEAQ (reference sequence). CDR3 length equals 13 residues. Trimming removed 3 bases from V and 4 bases from J; junction bases left unmatched: 2. In DNA form, the CDR3 reads TGTGCCAGCAGCTTGAGGGGGCTCTATGGCTACACCTTC. It is translated as CASSLRGLYGYTF.

The chain links TRBV21-1 to TRBJ2-7; the table's D call, TRBD1, was not checked against the DNA. TRBV21-1 is flagged as a pseudogene. There are 17 residues in the CDR3. The CDR3: CASSSTIQGPPSYEQYF. CDR3 sequence (DNA): TGTGCCAGCAGCTCGACCATACAGGGCCCCCCCTCCTACGAGCAGTACTTC.

The chain carries TRBV11-2 and TRBJ2-1; TRBD1 aligns across 8 bases. CDR3 length: 16 amino acids. The ends lost 6 bases at V and 0 bases at J; junction bases unmatched: 7. Germline CDR1 and CDR2: SGHAT and FQNNGV. CDR3: CASRPDRASSYNEQFF. CDR3 DNA sequence: TGTGCCAGCAGACCGGACAGGGCCAGCTCCTACAATGAGCAGTTCTTC.

The V and J genes are TRBV4-1 and TRBJ1-3; the D gene is possibly TRBD1 (5 bases). Looked up from germline, CDR1 is MGHRA and CDR2 is YSYEKL. This CDR3 spans 17 amino acids. V was pared by 0 bases and J by 0 bases, with 12 bases between. For the CDR3, the DNA is TGCGCCAGCAGCCAAGACCCCCGGGGGGTCTCTGGAAACACCATATATTTT. Protein product: CASSQDPRGVSGNTIYF.

This clone was detected only a few times. The gene calls are TRBV11-2 and TRBJ1-1; a possible D gene is TRBD1 (5 bases). The CDR3 runs 13 residues. CDR1 and CDR2 (germline): SGHAT, FQNNGV. Trimming took off 3 bases at V and 6 bases at J, with 11 bases between the two ends. The CDR3 nucleotides are TGTGCCAGCAGCTTGGGTTCGGGGGCTGAAGCTTTCTTT. Amino acids: CASSLGSGAEAFF.

This chain joins TRBV4-1 and TRBJ2-5, with D perhaps TRBD2 (5 bases). This CDR3 has 13 residues. CDR1 is MGHRA, CDR2 YSYEKL, per germline. Trimming removed 5 bases from V and 5 bases from J, with 12 bases in between. CDR3 amino acids: CASSILERETQYF. In DNA, the CDR3 is TGCGCCAGCAGCATACTAGAACGGGAGACCCAGTACTTC.

The rearrangement joins TRBV19 to TRBJ2-3; TRBD2 agrees at 9 bases. The length of the CDR3 is 16 residues. V gave up 4 bases and J gave up 4 bases; unmatched junction bases: 9. Germline assignment: CDR1 LNHDA and CDR2 SQIVND (reference sequence). The CDR3: CASSTPRAGGADTQYF. CDR3 coding DNA: TGTGCCAGTAGTACGCCCCGAGCGGGAGGAGCAGATACGCAGTATTTT.

The chain links TRBV27 to TRBJ2-4, with 11 nucleotides matching TRBD2. In germline, CDR1 is MNHEY, CDR2 SMNVEV (reference sequence). The CDR3 has 16 amino acids. Trimming removed 3 bases from V and 0 bases from J; junction bases left unmatched: 1. The CDR3, as DNA: TGTGCCAGCAGTTTCGGGACTAGCGGAGCCAAAAACATTCAGTACTTC. This sequence encodes CASSFGTSGAKNIQYF.

The V gene is TRBV15, the J gene TRBJ2-7, with TRBD1 matching over 10 bases. The CDR3 runs to 16 residues. CDR1 is LNHNV, CDR2 YYDKDF, per germline (reference sequence). The trim removed 1 base at V and 7 bases at J, leaving 10 bases unmatched. CDR3 DNA sequence: TGTGCCACCAGCAGAGGAGAGACAGGGGGCGGTCGGGAGCAGTACTTC. It translates to CATSRGETGGGREQYF.

This sequence joins TRBV7-8 and TRBJ1-6; TRBD1 aligns across 7 bases. Germline V gives CDR1 SGHVS, CDR2 FQNEAQ. V trimming: 2 bases; J trimming: 10 bases; junction bases outside the gene matches: 5. The CDR3 totals 14 residues. CDR3 loop: CASSLTRGNSPLHF. The CDR3 DNA is TGTGCCAGCAGCTTAACCAGGGGGAACTCACCCCTCCACTTT.

This rearrangement joins TRBV7-9 to TRBJ1-1, with D unclear. The CDR3 sequence is 12 residues long. Deletions cut 4 bases from V and 6 bases from J, with 9 bases between. CDR1 SEHNR and CDR2 FQNEAQ come from the germline V gene (reference sequence). The CDR3 DNA reads TGTGCCAGCAGCTCGGGAGGACCTGAAGCTTTCTTT. This sequence encodes CASSSGGPEAFF.

V is TRBV7-3 and J is TRBJ2-2; a weak D match, TRBD1 (6 bases). Trimming removed 2 bases at V and 5 bases at J, with 6 bases between. The length of the CDR3 is 13 residues. Germline V lookup: CDR1 SGHTA, CDR2 FQGTGA. CDR3: CASSLDRTGELFF. DNA for the CDR3: TGTGCCAGCAGCTTAGACAGGACCGGGGAGCTGTTTTTT.

The V call is TRBV15, the J call TRBJ1-6, with 7 bases lining up with TRBD1. V trimming: 5 bases; J trimming: 9 bases; junction bases outside the gene matches: 13. CDR3 size: 16 residues. Germline V CDR1 and CDR2: LNHNV, YYDKDF (reference sequence). CDR3 bases: TGTGCCACCAGCGCCCGAGGGACAGATGAGGGTTCACCCCTCCACTTT. This sequence encodes CATSARGTDEGSPLHF.

CDR3 protein: CASSFSGSEYEQYF. DNA of the CDR3: TGTGCCAGCAGTTTTAGCGGGAGTGAGTACGAGCAGTACTTC. The V call is TRBV6-5, the J call TRBJ2-7; 9 bases map to TRBD2. The CDR3 sequence is 14 residues long. CDR1 is MNHEY and CDR2 is SVGAGI in the germline V gene. J gave up 4 bases and V 4 bases, and 5 bases lay outside the gene matches.

This chain uses TRBV5-4 with TRBJ1-4; no clear D. V was cut by 4 bases and J by 8 bases, with 18 bases left in between. Looked up from germline, CDR1 is SGHNT and CDR2 is YYREEE (reference sequence). There are 15 residues in the CDR3. The CDR3, as DNA: TGTGCCAGCAGCACCAAGGTCCCCAGCGGAGAAAAACTGTTTTTT. Its protein is CASSTKVPSGEKLFF.

This clone showed up just once. The chain recombines TRBV3-1 (or the pseudogene TRBV3-2) with TRBJ1-6; tentative D call: TRBD1 (6 bases). The V and J ends lost 4 bases and 0 bases respectively, with 16 bases between them. The CDR3 totals 18 residues. Germline V gene sequence: CDR1 LGHDT, CDR2 YNNKEL (reference sequence). The CDR3 is CASSPIPGTSSYNSPLHF. The CDR3 DNA is TGTGCCAGCAGCCCCATCCCAGGGACAAGCTCCTATAATTCACCCCTCCACTTT.

The rearrangement links TRBV7-2 to TRBJ2-5, with 8 positions matching TRBD2. Trimming took 1 base from V and 5 from J; bases not matched to a gene: 3. The CDR3 length is 14 residues. Germline V CDR1 and CDR2: SGHTA, FQGNSA. This CDR3 is CASSLGPGGETQYF. The CDR3 coding sequence is TGTGCCAGCAGCTTAGGACCGGGGGGGGAGACCCAGTACTTC. The entire variable domain, with the rest obtained from reference TRBV7-2 and TRBJ2-5, is as follows: GAGVSQSPSNKVTEKGKDVELRCDPISGHTALYWYRQSLGQGLEFLIYFQGNSAPDKSGLPSDRFSAERTGGSVSTLTIQRTQQEDSAVYLCASSLGPGGETQYFGPGTRLLVL.

This clone was seen only a few times. This sequence joins TRBV20-1 and TRBJ1-2; D gene ambiguous. Trimming pared 5 bases from V and 8 bases from J, leaving 12 bases between. The length of the CDR3 is 11 residues. Per the germline V gene, CDR1 is DFQATT and CDR2 is SNEGSKA (reference sequence). CDR3 nucleotides: TGCAGTGCTCCGCGGGCCCGCGGCTACACCTTC. This translates into CSAPRARGYTF.